The T cell receptor (beta chain) under discussion was sequenced for a study of shared clonotypes between healthy human individuals. Study conclusions and caveats: Of the naive CD4 clonotypes, around 4.8% were shared across a few donors.

The study separated CD4+ cells into CD45RA+ naive and CD45RA-negative memory subsets. Measured with immunoSEQ multiplex PCR; TCRdb has only the in-frame clones, and not every one. Here the sample spans 2 million to 2.5 million clones, roughly 94% being singletons. Between the trimmed V and J ends, which lost 5 bases and 3 bases, there was a span of 10 bases. Germline V lookup: CDR1 SGHVS, CDR2 FQNEAQ. The CDR3 totals 13 residues. Notes on this clone: What it binds is unknown.

This clonotype was sampled from a man between 18 and 29 years old in good health. The chain is built from TRBV7-8 and TRBJ2-5, with TRBD1 as a possible D gene (6 bases). Sequences were obtained from naive CD4+ T cells sorted from blood. Sample subset: CD45RA+ positively selected. The CDR3: CASSPRTEETQYF. The CDR3 DNA reads TGTGCCAGCAGCCCTAGGACAGAAGAGACCCAGTACTTC.